The clone carrying this TCR beta chain was counted many times. Antigen specificity is unknown. Axillary draining lymph nodes of breast cancer patients supplied the node samples. One entry per CDR3 protein results from TCRdb running MiXCR on the multiplex PCR reads. The table records fewer than 200,000 distinct CDR3 sequences, approximately 33% of them present only once. The junction had 6 bases not matched to a gene; V was cut back by 5 bases and J by 2 bases. The CDR3 runs to 16 residues. Germline V lookup: CDR1 SGHAT, CDR2 FQNNGV. This sample was taken from a study of breast tumors, draining lymph nodes, adjacent tissues. Overall study findings and caveats: Compared with basal-like, luminal-like tumors shared significantly more repertoire with nontumor tissue. Data only fit, rather than demonstrated, lymph node origin of most tumor T cells. Tumors had less TCR diversity than lymph nodes, more than nontumor tissue. Data fit most tumor T cells coming from lymph node, expanding in tumor.

The chain employs TRBV11-2 and TRBJ2-7; 13 nucleotides agree with TRBD2. The source of this sequence is a female donor with breast cancer. Some clones in this sample may be carry-over from other donors' samples. Source material: axillary lymph node tissue. In DNA, the CDR3 is TGTGCCAGCAGCGTTACACTAGCGGGAGGGACCTACGAGCAGTACTTC. Protein product: CASSVTLAGGTYEQYF.